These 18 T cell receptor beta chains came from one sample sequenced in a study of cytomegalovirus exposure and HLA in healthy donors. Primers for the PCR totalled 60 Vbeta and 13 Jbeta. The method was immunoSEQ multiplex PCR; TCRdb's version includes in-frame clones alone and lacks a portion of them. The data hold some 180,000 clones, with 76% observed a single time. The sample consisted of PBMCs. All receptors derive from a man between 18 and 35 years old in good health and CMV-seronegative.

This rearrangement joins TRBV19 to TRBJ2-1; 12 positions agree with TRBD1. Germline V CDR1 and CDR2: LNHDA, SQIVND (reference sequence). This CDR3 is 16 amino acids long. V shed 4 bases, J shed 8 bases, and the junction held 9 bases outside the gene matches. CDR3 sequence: CASSTTGQGARDEQFF. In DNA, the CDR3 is TGTGCCAGTAGTACTACGGGACAGGGGGCTCGCGATGAGCAGTTCTTC.

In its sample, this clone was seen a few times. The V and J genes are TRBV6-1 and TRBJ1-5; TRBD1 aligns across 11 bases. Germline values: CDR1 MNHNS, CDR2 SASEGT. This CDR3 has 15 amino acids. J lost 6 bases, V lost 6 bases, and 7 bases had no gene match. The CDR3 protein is CASREGQGVGQPQHF. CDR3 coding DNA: TGTGCCAGCAGGGAGGGACAGGGGGTCGGTCAGCCCCAGCATTTT.

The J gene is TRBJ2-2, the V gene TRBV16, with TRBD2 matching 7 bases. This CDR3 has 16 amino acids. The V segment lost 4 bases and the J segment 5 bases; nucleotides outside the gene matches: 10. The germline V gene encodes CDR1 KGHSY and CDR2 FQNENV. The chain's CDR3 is CASSRLAPGLTGELFF. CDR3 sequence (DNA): TGTGCCAGCAGCCGACTAGCCCCAGGCCTTACCGGGGAGCTGTTTTTT. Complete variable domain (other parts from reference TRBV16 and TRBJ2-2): GEEVAQTPKHLVRGEGQKAKLYCAPIKGHSYVFWYQQVLKNEFKFLISFQNENVFDETGMPKERFSAKCLPNSPCSLEIQATKLEDSAVYFCASSRLAPGLTGELFFGEGSRLTVL.

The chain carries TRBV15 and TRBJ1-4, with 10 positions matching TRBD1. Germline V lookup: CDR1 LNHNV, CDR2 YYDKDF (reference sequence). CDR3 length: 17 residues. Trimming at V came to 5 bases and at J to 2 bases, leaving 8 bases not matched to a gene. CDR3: CATSRGTGDGTNEKLFF. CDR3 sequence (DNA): TGTGCCACCAGCCGTGGGACAGGGGACGGTACTAATGAAAAACTGTTTTTT. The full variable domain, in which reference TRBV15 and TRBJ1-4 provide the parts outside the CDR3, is DAMVIQNPRYQVTQFGKPVTLSCSQTLNHNVMYWYQQKSSQAPKLLFHYYDKDFNNEADTPDNFQSRRPNTSFCFLDIRSPGLGDTAMYLCATSRGTGDGTNEKLFFGSGTQLSVL.

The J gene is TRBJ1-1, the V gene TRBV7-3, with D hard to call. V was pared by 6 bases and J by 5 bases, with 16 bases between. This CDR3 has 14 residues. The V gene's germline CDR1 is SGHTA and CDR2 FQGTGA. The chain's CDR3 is CASRSGPRGTEAFF. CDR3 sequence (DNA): TGTGCCAGCAGGTCCGGGCCCCGGGGAACTGAAGCTTTCTTT.

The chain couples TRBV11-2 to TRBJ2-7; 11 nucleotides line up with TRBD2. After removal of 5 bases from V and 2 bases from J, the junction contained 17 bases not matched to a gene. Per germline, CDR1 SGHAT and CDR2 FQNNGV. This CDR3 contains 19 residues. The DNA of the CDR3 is TGTGCCAGCAGCACTGAATGGCCGGGACTAGCGGTCATCACCTACGAGCAGTACTTC. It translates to CASSTEWPGLAVITYEQYF. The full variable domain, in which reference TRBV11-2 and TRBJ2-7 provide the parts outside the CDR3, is EAGVAQSPRYKIIEKRQSVAFWCNPISGHATLYWYQQILGQGPKLLIQFQNNGVVDDSQLPKDRFSAERLKGVDSTLKIQPAKLEDSAVYLCASSTEWPGLAVITYEQYFGPGTRLTVT.

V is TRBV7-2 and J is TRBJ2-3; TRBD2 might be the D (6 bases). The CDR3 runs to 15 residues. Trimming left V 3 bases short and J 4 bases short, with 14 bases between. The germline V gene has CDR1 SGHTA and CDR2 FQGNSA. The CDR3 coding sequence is TGTGCCAGCAGCTTGAGCGGGTTTAGCTCAGATACGCAGTATTTT. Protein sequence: CASSLSGFSSDTQYF.

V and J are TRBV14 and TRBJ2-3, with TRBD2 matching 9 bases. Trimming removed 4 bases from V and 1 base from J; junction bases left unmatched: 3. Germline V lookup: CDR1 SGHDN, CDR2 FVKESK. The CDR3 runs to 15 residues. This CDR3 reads CASSPRTSGTDTQYF. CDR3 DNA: TGTGCCAGCAGCCCCAGGACTAGCGGCACAGATACGCAGTATTTT. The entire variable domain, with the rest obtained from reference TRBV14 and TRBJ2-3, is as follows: EAGVTQFPSHSVIEKGQTVTLRCDPISGHDNLYWYRRVMGKEIKFLLHFVKESKQDESGMPNNRFLAERTGGTYSTLKVQPAELEDSGVYFCASSPRTSGTDTQYFGPGTRLTVL.

CDR3 bases: TGTGCCAGCAGTTTTTACTATAGGGGATCGCCTTACAATGAGCAGTTCTTC. Translated, it gives CASSFYYRGSPYNEQFF. V usage is TRBV27 and J usage is TRBJ2-1; TRBD1 might be the D (5 bases). V lost 3 bases to trimming and J lost 4 bases, with 19 bases between them. The CDR3 length is 17 residues. Germline CDR1 and CDR2: MNHEY and SMNVEV (reference sequence).

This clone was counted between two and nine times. Written as DNA, the CDR3 is TGTGCCAGCACCAGGACTAGCGGCTCCTACGAGCAGTACTTC. This codes for CASTRTSGSYEQYF. The genes are TRBV28 and TRBJ2-7, with TRBD2 matching over 10 bases. The CDR3 length is 14 residues. V shed 7 bases, J shed 0 bases, and the junction held 3 bases outside the gene matches. Looked up from germline, CDR1 is MDHEN and CDR2 is SYDVKM.

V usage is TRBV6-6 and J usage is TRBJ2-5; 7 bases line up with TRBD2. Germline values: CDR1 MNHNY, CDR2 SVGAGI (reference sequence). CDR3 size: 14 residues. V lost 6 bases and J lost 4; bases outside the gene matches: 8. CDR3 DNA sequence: TGTGCCAGCAGCCCCCAGTGGGGGGGAGAGACCCAGTACTTC. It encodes CASSPQWGGETQYF.

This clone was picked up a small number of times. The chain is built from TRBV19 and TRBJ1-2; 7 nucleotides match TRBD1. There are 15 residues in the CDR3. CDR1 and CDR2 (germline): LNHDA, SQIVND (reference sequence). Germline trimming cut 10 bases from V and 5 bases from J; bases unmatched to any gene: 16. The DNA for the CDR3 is TGTGCCACTCTTCCAGCGGTAGGGACAGTTTATGGCTACACCTTC. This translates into CATLPAVGTVYGYTF.

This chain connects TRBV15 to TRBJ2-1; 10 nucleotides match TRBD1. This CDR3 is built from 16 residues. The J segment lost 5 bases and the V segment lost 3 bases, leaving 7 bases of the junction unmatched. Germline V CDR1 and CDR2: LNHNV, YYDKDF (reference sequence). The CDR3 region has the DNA TGTGCCACCAGCAGGGTCCGGGACAGGGGCCACAATGAGCAGTTCTTC. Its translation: CATSRVRDRGHNEQFF.

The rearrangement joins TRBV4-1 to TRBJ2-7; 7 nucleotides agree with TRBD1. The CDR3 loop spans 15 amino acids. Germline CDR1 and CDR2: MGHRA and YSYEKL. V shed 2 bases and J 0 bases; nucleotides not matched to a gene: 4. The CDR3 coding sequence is TGCGCCAGCAGCCAACCGGGACAGATCTCCTACGAGCAGTACTTC. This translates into CASSQPGQISYEQYF.

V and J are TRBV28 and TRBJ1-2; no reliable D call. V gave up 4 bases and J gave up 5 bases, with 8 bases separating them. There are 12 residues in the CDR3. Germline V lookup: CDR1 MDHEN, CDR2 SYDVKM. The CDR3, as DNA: TGTGCCAGCAGTTCCGGGTTTTATGGCTACACCTTC. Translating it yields CASSSGFYGYTF.

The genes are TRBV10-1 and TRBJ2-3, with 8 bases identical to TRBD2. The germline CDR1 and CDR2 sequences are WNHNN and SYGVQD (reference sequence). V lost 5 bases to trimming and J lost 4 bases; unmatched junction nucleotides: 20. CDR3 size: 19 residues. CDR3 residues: CASSKEVWGAGEGADTQYF. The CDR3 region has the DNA TGCGCCAGCAGTAAGGAGGTGTGGGGAGCGGGAGAGGGGGCAGATACGCAGTATTTT.

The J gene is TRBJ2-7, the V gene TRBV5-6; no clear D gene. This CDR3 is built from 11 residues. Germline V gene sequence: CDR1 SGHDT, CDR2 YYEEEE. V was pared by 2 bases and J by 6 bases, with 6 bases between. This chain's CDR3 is CASSLSGEQYF. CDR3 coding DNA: TGTGCCAGCAGCTTATCCGGCGAGCAGTACTTC.

The chain's CDR3 is CASSESYSNQPQHF. Written as DNA, the CDR3 is TGTGCCAGCAGTGAATCGTATAGCAATCAGCCCCAGCATTTT. The genes are TRBV6-1 and TRBJ1-5; D not certain. The V end was cut by 2 bases, the J end by 0 bases, with 5 bases between. The CDR3 runs 14 residues. Germline-derived CDR1 and CDR2 are MNHNS and SASEGT.